This TCR beta chain was retrieved from a study of patients and donors after allogeneic stem cell transplantation (dated by TCRdb to the early 2020s). Measured from the cysteine to the phenylalanine, the CDR3 is 16 residues long. Left in the record is the CDR3 DNA by itself, 48 bases read in frame from the first base. From V the trimming removes 5 bases and from J it removes 2 bases, while the gene matches leave 6 bases of the junction unaccounted for. The germline V gene provides CDR1 SGHNT and CDR2 YENEEA. Preparation of the library involved RT-PCR. The instrument given in TCRdb is NextSeq 550. TCRdb applied fastp at Q25 and MiXCR to the public reads, then kept only in-frame beta chains. Every entry covers one CDR3 protein and lists the most common genes and DNA from its rows. For this sample there are about 410,000 distinct CDR3 sequences; 16% appear just once. The top ten clones comprise over 6% of the sample.

With respect to this clonotype: The clone's antigen remains unknown. The sample holds no much larger clone one base away, and base qualities are not on file.

The TCR sequence derives from a human donor who was either an allogeneic HSCT recipient or a stem cell or donor lymphocyte infusion donor (not recorded which). It is not recorded whose cells these are; they may come from a transplant donor. The sequencing input was blood, either unsorted or a sorted T cell fraction (not recorded which). This sequence uses TRBV11-3 and TRBJ2-5; 12 junctional bases match TRBD1. The CDR3 is CASSTGTGGWQETQYF. The DNA reads as follows: TGTGCCAGCAGCACAGGGACAGGGGGCTGGCAAGAGACCCAGTACTTC.